This T cell receptor beta chain comes out of a study of T cell responses to AZD1222 COVID-19 vaccine. General study findings and limits: Receipt of two AZD1222 doses was followed by a rise in Spike-specific TCR breadth and depth. Only 5 or 6 people who got AZD1222 tested seropositive at baseline.

Germline V lookup: CDR1 LNHDA, CDR2 SQIVND (reference sequence). The CDR3 sequence is 13 residues long. The ends lost 9 bases at V and 6 bases at J; junction bases unmatched: 5. The data were produced by immunoSEQ multiplex PCR, yet TCRdb's version contains in-frame clones alone and is incomplete. Among approximately 100,000 clones, over 75% were seen once, and the ten largest hold approximately 1.2%. As regards this clone: Its antigen remains unidentified.

This chain links TRBV19 with TRBJ1-6; 7 positions match TRBD1. The TCR was taken from an adult in good health. The material was peripheral blood, obtained on day 0 of AZD1222 vaccination. The CDR3 protein is CASHDRVNSPLHF. CDR3 DNA sequence: TGTGCCAGCCACGACAGGGTTAATTCACCCCTCCACTTT. Complete variable domain (other parts from reference TRBV19 and TRBJ1-6): DGGITQSPKYLFRKEGQNVTLSCEQNLNHDAMYWYRQDPGQGLRLIYYSQIVNDFQKGDIAEGYSVSREKKESFPLTVTSAQKNPTAFYLCASHDRVNSPLHFGNGTRLTVT.